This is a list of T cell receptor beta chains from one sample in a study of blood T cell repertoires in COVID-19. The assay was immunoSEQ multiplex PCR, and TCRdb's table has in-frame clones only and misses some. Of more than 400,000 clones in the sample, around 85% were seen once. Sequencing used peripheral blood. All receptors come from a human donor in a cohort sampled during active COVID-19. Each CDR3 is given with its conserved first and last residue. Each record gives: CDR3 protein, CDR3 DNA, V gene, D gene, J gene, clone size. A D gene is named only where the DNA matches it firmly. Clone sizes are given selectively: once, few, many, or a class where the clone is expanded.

CDR3 protein: CASSMGQTYSYNEQFF
CDR3 DNA: TGTGCCAGCAGCATGGGACAGACTTACTCCTACAATGAGCAGTTCTTC
V gene: TRBV7-3
D gene: TRBD1
J gene: TRBJ2-1
clone size: -

CDR3 protein: CASSRTATNYGYTF
CDR3 DNA: TGTGCCAGCAGTCGGACAGCTACTAACTATGGCTACACCTTC
V gene: TRBV5-5
D gene: -
J gene: TRBJ1-2
clone size: -

CDR3 protein: CASSRTGSYTF
CDR3 DNA: TGTGCCAGCAGCCGTACAGGGTCCTACACCTTC
V gene: TRBV5-4
D gene: -
J gene: TRBJ1-2
clone size: -

CDR3 protein: CASSSMTGGDGYTF
CDR3 DNA: TGTGCCAGCAGCTCCATGACAGGGGGCGACGGCTACACCTTC
V gene: TRBV7-9
D gene: TRBD1
J gene: TRBJ1-2
clone size: -

CDR3 protein: CASSWGLAGASTDTQYF
CDR3 DNA: TGTGCCAGCAGCTGGGGACTAGCGGGTGCTAGCACAGATACGCAGTATTTT
V gene: TRBV7-6
D gene: TRBD2
J gene: TRBJ2-3
clone size: -

CDR3 protein: CASMVVGANTEAFF
CDR3 DNA: TGTGCCAGCATGGTGGTGGGGGCGAACACTGAAGCTTTCTTT
V gene: TRBV7-9
D gene: -
J gene: TRBJ1-1
clone size: once

CDR3 protein: CASSEWGTVNTEAFF
CDR3 DNA: TGTGCCAGCAGTGAATGGGGGACTGTGAACACTGAAGCTTTCTTT
V gene: TRBV25-1
D gene: -
J gene: TRBJ1-1
clone size: -

CDR3 protein: CASSLDHRGYGYTF
CDR3 DNA: TGTGCCAGCAGCTTGGACCACAGGGGATATGGCTACACCTTC
V gene: TRBV5-6
D gene: TRBD1
J gene: TRBJ1-2
clone size: -

CDR3 protein: CASSQLTGVDEQFF
CDR3 DNA: TGTGCCAGCAGCCAACTGACAGGGGTGGATGAGCAGTTCTTC
V gene: TRBV5-8
D gene: TRBD1
J gene: TRBJ2-1
clone size: -

CDR3 protein: CAWSPGHEAFF
CDR3 DNA: TGTGCCTGGAGCCCCGGACACGAAGCTTTCTTT
V gene: TRBV30
D gene: -
J gene: TRBJ1-1
clone size: -

CDR3 protein: CASSEAQTSGPDTQYF
CDR3 DNA: TGTGCCAGCAGTGAAGCGCAAACTAGCGGACCCGATACGCAGTATTTT
V gene: TRBV6-1
D gene: TRBD2
J gene: TRBJ2-3
clone size: once

CDR3 protein: CASSLWTGVNYGYTF
CDR3 DNA: TGTGCCAGCAGTTTATGGACAGGGGTTAACTATGGCTACACCTTC
V gene: TRBV28
D gene: TRBD1
J gene: TRBJ1-2
clone size: -

CDR3 protein: CASSQLAGWEETQYF
CDR3 DNA: TGTGCCAGCAGCCAACTAGCGGGGTGGGAAGAGACCCAGTACTTC
V gene: TRBV3-1/TRBV3-2
D gene: TRBD2
J gene: TRBJ2-5
clone size: -

CDR3 protein: CASSLTAGGQSSYNEQFF
CDR3 DNA: TGTGCCAGCAGTTTAACAGCGGGAGGGCAGAGCTCCTACAATGAGCAGTTCTTC
V gene: TRBV28
D gene: TRBD2
J gene: TRBJ2-1
clone size: -

CDR3 protein: CASSERWRDSTGELFF
CDR3 DNA: TGCGCCAGCAGTGAAAGGTGGCGGGATAGTACCGGGGAGCTGTTTTTT
V gene: TRBV10-1
D gene: -
J gene: TRBJ2-2
clone size: -

CDR3 protein: CASSTRQGVNTEAFF
CDR3 DNA: TGTGCCAGCAGCACCCGACAGGGGGTGAACACTGAAGCTTTCTTT
V gene: TRBV5-8
D gene: TRBD1
J gene: TRBJ1-1
clone size: -

CDR3 protein: CASSGTGTQTQYF
CDR3 DNA: TGTGCCAGCTCGGGGACAGGGACTCAGACCCAGTACTTC
V gene: TRBV2
D gene: TRBD1
J gene: TRBJ2-5
clone size: -

CDR3 protein: CASSSGTLGLAVNNEQFF
CDR3 DNA: TGTGCCAGCAGCTCCGGGACACTGGGACTAGCGGTTAACAATGAGCAGTTCTTC
V gene: TRBV5-5
D gene: TRBD2
J gene: TRBJ2-1
clone size: -

CDR3 protein: CASSSWTGSQNEQFF
CDR3 DNA: TGTGCCAGCAGCAGCTGGACAGGGAGCCAGAATGAGCAGTTCTTC
V gene: TRBV7-3
D gene: TRBD1
J gene: TRBJ2-1
clone size: -

CDR3 protein: CASSPLRLAGDLTDTQYF
CDR3 DNA: TGTGCCAGCTCACCTTTAAGACTAGCGGGAGACCTCACAGATACGCAGTATTTT
V gene: TRBV18
D gene: TRBD2
J gene: TRBJ2-3
clone size: -

CDR3 protein: CASSELRRVRENTEAFF
CDR3 DNA: TGCGCCAGCAGTGAGCTTAGGAGGGTCCGGGAGAACACTGAAGCTTTCTTT
V gene: TRBV10-1
D gene: -
J gene: TRBJ1-1
clone size: -

CDR3 protein: CASSQGQAQSGYTF
CDR3 DNA: TGTGCCAGCAGCCAGGGACAGGCGCAGAGTGGCTACACCTTC
V gene: TRBV5-4
D gene: TRBD1
J gene: TRBJ1-2
clone size: -

CDR3 protein: CASSPTGTTNEQFF
CDR3 DNA: TGTGCCAGCAGTCCAACCGGGACTACTAATGAGCAGTTCTTC
V gene: TRBV11-2
D gene: TRBD2
J gene: TRBJ2-1
clone size: -

CDR3 protein: CASSLLRGLAGGPANEQFF
CDR3 DNA: TGTGCCAGCAGTTTACTGCGGGGTCTAGCGGGAGGGCCCGCAAATGAGCAGTTCTTC
V gene: TRBV27
D gene: TRBD2
J gene: TRBJ2-1
clone size: once

CDR3 protein: CASSERQSTDTQYF
CDR3 DNA: TGTGCCAGCAGTGAGCGACAGTCAACAGATACGCAGTATTTT
V gene: TRBV2
D gene: -
J gene: TRBJ2-3
clone size: -

CDR3 protein: CASTTGGGRTNTEAFF
CDR3 DNA: TGTGCCAGTACCACCGGCGGGGGGCGTACGAACACTGAAGCTTTCTTT
V gene: TRBV19
D gene: -
J gene: TRBJ1-1
clone size: -

CDR3 protein: CASNIRGDRSSYNEQFF
CDR3 DNA: TGTGCCAGCAACATTCGGGGAGACCGTAGCTCCTACAATGAGCAGTTCTTC
V gene: TRBV7-2
D gene: -
J gene: TRBJ2-1
clone size: -

CDR3 protein: CASSPRAGVGNEQFF
CDR3 DNA: TGTGCCAGCAGTCCGAGGGCGGGAGTAGGCAATGAGCAGTTCTTC
V gene: TRBV6-5
D gene: TRBD2
J gene: TRBJ2-1
clone size: -

CDR3 protein: CASSKSAGSYYEQYF
CDR3 DNA: TGTGCCAGCTCAAAGTCGGCGGGAAGCTACTACGAGCAGTACTTC
V gene: TRBV18
D gene: -
J gene: TRBJ2-7
clone size: -

CDR3 protein: CVEDVAGTLNEQFF
CDR3 DNA: TGTGTCGAAGATGTAGCGGGCACGTTGAATGAGCAGTTCTTC
V gene: TRBV7-2
D gene: TRBD2
J gene: TRBJ2-1
clone size: -

CDR3 protein: CASSLGAGYTF
CDR3 DNA: TGTGCCAGTAGTTTGGGCGCTGGCTACACCTTC
V gene: TRBV19
D gene: -
J gene: TRBJ1-2
clone size: few

CDR3 protein: CASRVGQTNTEAFF
CDR3 DNA: TGTGCCAGCAGGGTGGGACAGACGAACACTGAAGCTTTCTTT
V gene: TRBV5-8
D gene: TRBD1
J gene: TRBJ1-1
clone size: -

CDR3 protein: CASSRGRLEDPVFTDTQYF
CDR3 DNA: TGTGCCAGCAGCCGGGGTCGTCTCGAGGACCCAGTCTTTACAGATACGCAGTATTTT
V gene: TRBV28
D gene: -
J gene: TRBJ2-3
clone size: -

CDR3 protein: CASRMTGGVQETQYF
CDR3 DNA: TGTGCCAGCAGGATGACAGGGGGGGTACAAGAGACCCAGTACTTC
V gene: TRBV6-6
D gene: TRBD1
J gene: TRBJ2-5
clone size: few

CDR3 protein: CASSSGVGNTIYF
CDR3 DNA: TGTGCCAGCAGCTCAGGCGTGGGAAACACCATATATTTT
V gene: TRBV7-6
D gene: -
J gene: TRBJ1-3
clone size: many

CDR3 protein: CASSLRGSFTGELFF
CDR3 DNA: TGTGCCAGCAGCCTACGCGGGTCGTTCACCGGGGAGCTGTTTTTT
V gene: TRBV5-6
D gene: -
J gene: TRBJ2-2
clone size: -

CDR3 protein: CASSLAGGSSYNEQFF
CDR3 DNA: TGTGCCAGCAGCTTAGCGGGGGGGAGCTCCTACAATGAGCAGTTCTTC
V gene: TRBV11-3
D gene: TRBD2
J gene: TRBJ2-1
clone size: -

CDR3 protein: CSADRGGYNEQFF
CDR3 DNA: TGCAGCGCGGACAGGGGGGGCTACAATGAGCAGTTCTTC
V gene: TRBV29-1
D gene: TRBD1
J gene: TRBJ2-1
clone size: -

CDR3 protein: CASSPYSGANVLTF
CDR3 DNA: TGTGCCAGCAGCCCCTACTCTGGGGCCAACGTCCTGACTTTC
V gene: TRBV9
D gene: -
J gene: TRBJ2-6
clone size: -

CDR3 protein: CASSSSVGGHAGYTF
CDR3 DNA: TGTGCCAGCAGCTCATCCGTCGGGGGGCACGCCGGCTACACCTTC
V gene: TRBV7-3
D gene: -
J gene: TRBJ1-2
clone size: -

CDR3 protein: CASSQDFGSHNEQFF
CDR3 DNA: TGTGCCAGCAGCCAAGACTTTGGTAGTCACAATGAGCAGTTCTTC
V gene: TRBV3-1/TRBV3-2
D gene: -
J gene: TRBJ2-1
clone size: few

CDR3 protein: CAISEYRENYGYTF
CDR3 DNA: TGTGCCATCAGTGAGTACAGGGAAAACTATGGCTACACCTTC
V gene: TRBV10-3
D gene: -
J gene: TRBJ1-2
clone size: few

CDR3 protein: CASSNTGTALDTQYF
CDR3 DNA: TGTGCCAGCAGCAACACCGGGACTGCCCTAGATACGCAGTATTTT
V gene: TRBV7-9
D gene: -
J gene: TRBJ2-3
clone size: -

CDR3 protein: CASSTVGQETQYF
CDR3 DNA: TGTGCCAGTAGTACGGTGGGGCAGGAGACCCAGTACTTC
V gene: TRBV19
D gene: -
J gene: TRBJ2-5
clone size: -

CDR3 protein: CASSEALGGEREKLFF
CDR3 DNA: TGTGCCAGCAGTGAAGCGCTAGGGGGCGAGCGTGAAAAACTGTTTTTT
V gene: TRBV2
D gene: TRBD1
J gene: TRBJ1-4
clone size: -

CDR3 protein: CASSSQADTQYF
CDR3 DNA: TGTGCCAGCAGCTCTCAGGCAGATACGCAGTATTTT
V gene: TRBV9
D gene: -
J gene: TRBJ2-3
clone size: once

CDR3 protein: CASSSGQGANEQYF
CDR3 DNA: TGCGCCAGCAGCTCTGGACAGGGGGCCAACGAGCAGTACTTC
V gene: TRBV5-1
D gene: TRBD1
J gene: TRBJ2-7
clone size: -

CDR3 protein: CAISAVAETGGGQPQHF
CDR3 DNA: TGTGCCATCAGTGCCGTAGCTGAGACAGGGGGCGGACAGCCCCAGCATTTT
V gene: TRBV10-3
D gene: TRBD1
J gene: TRBJ1-5
clone size: -

CDR3 protein: CATSRDKIAAPQYF
CDR3 DNA: TGTGCCACCAGCAGAGATAAGATAGCGGCTCCGCAGTATTTT
V gene: TRBV15
D gene: -
J gene: TRBJ2-3
clone size: -

CDR3 protein: CASSRETGLEQFF
CDR3 DNA: TGTGCCAGCAGTCGCGAGACAGGACTCGAGCAGTTCTTC
V gene: TRBV6-5
D gene: -
J gene: TRBJ2-1
clone size: -

CDR3 protein: CASSPGQGSHRTDTQYF
CDR3 DNA: TGTGCCAGCTCACCGGGACAGGGGAGTCACCGCACAGATACGCAGTATTTT
V gene: TRBV18
D gene: TRBD1
J gene: TRBJ2-3
clone size: -

CDR3 protein: CASSQLRGTEAFF
CDR3 DNA: TGTGCCAGCAGCCAACTCAGGGGGACTGAAGCTTTCTTT
V gene: TRBV3-1/TRBV3-2
D gene: TRBD1
J gene: TRBJ1-1
clone size: -

CDR3 protein: CASSLGSPEQFF
CDR3 DNA: TGTGCCAGCAGCTTAGGTTCTCCGGAGCAGTTCTTC
V gene: TRBV7-9
D gene: -
J gene: TRBJ2-1
clone size: -

CDR3 protein: CASSPMGQGTDTQYF
CDR3 DNA: TGTGCCAGCTCACCGATGGGACAGGGGACAGATACGCAGTATTTT
V gene: TRBV18
D gene: TRBD1
J gene: TRBJ2-3
clone size: -

CDR3 protein: CATPYLDRQETQYF
CDR3 DNA: TGTGCCACCCCCTACCTGGACAGGCAAGAGACCCAGTACTTC
V gene: TRBV24-1
D gene: TRBD1
J gene: TRBJ2-5
clone size: -

CDR3 protein: CASSSGPGRGNSPLHF
CDR3 DNA: TGTGCCAGCAGCTCCGGCCCAGGCAGGGGAAATTCACCCCTCCACTTT
V gene: TRBV7-9
D gene: -
J gene: TRBJ1-6
clone size: -

CDR3 protein: CASRHTGGTRYNEQFF
CDR3 DNA: TGCGCCAGCAGACACACCGGAGGGACCCGCTACAATGAGCAGTTCTTC
V gene: TRBV23-1
D gene: -
J gene: TRBJ2-1
clone size: -

CDR3 protein: CAISDFDRGKSNQPQHF
CDR3 DNA: TGTGCCATCAGTGATTTCGACAGGGGGAAGAGCAATCAGCCCCAGCATTTT
V gene: TRBV10-3
D gene: TRBD1
J gene: TRBJ1-5
clone size: once

CDR3 protein: CASSISGGLDIQYF
CDR3 DNA: TGTGCCAGTAGTATATCAGGGGGCCTGGACATTCAGTACTTC
V gene: TRBV19
D gene: TRBD1
J gene: TRBJ2-4
clone size: -

CDR3 protein: CASRQAGGEAKNIQYF
CDR3 DNA: TGTGCCAGCAGGCAAGCGGGAGGGGAGGCCAAAAACATTCAGTACTTC
V gene: TRBV27
D gene: TRBD2
J gene: TRBJ2-4
clone size: -